This entry features one TCR beta chain sequence. No antigen is known for it. Amplification of TCR beta CDR3 regions was performed using RNA transcripts as template. An initial round of RT-PCR targeting the TCR CDR3 relied on the HTBI primer set. TCRdb independently ran MiXCR on the multiplex PCR reads; one entry per CDR3 protein. The sample holds around 390,000 distinct CDR3 sequences, approximately 14% seen once. The sample is drawn from a study of T cells in Graves' hyperthyroidism and ophthalmopathy. Study findings and constraints: Most thyroid clonotypes with frequency above 0.001 were detected in blood.

Any patient presenting with uncontrolled infection, other autoimmune disease, pregnancy or lactation was left out. PBMCs came from 10 ml fresh peripheral blood. V was cut by 3 bases and J by 0 bases, with 15 bases left in between. The CDR3 contains 15 residues. Germline CDR1 and CDR2: DFQATT and SNEGSKA (reference sequence). The sequence was obtained from a woman aged 30 to 39 with Graves' ophthalmopathy. This chain joins TRBV20-1 and TRBJ2-7, with a possible D match to TRBD1 (6 bases). Sequencing was carried out using blood. CDR3: CSASEGYRASYEQYF. CDR3 DNA: TGCAGTGCTAGTGAGGGCTACAGGGCCTCCTACGAGCAGTACTTC.